Listed below are T cell receptor beta chains from one sample, sequenced in a study of shared clonotypes between healthy human individuals. Produced via immunoSEQ multiplex PCR; TCRdb's table is partial and in-frame only. The sample has fewer than 850,000 clones; roughly 70% are singletons. Sequenced input: memory CD4+ T cells sorted from blood. The source is a woman aged 30 to 39 in good health. Each CDR3 is given with its conserved first and last residue. Each record gives: J gene, V gene, CDR3 protein.

>TRBJ1-2|TRBV28
CAIGRVPYGYTF
>TRBJ2-7|TRBV18
CASSPPGHGEQYF
>TRBJ1-3|TRBV6-5
CASSFDRGANTIYF
>TRBJ1-1|TRBV11-2
CASSLEQGIRAFF
>TRBJ1-3|TRBV21-1
CASSIPGVGGNTIYF
>TRBJ1-2|TRBV28
CASSPTGTGDHGYTF
>TRBJ2-1|TRBV7-3
CASSPTSGYYNEQFF
>TRBJ1-5|TRBV7-9
CASSLDPNQPQHF
>TRBJ2-2|TRBV5-6
CASSPTGRGDTGELFF
>TRBJ1-2|TRBV5-4
CASSTGIANYGYTF
>TRBJ1-5|TRBV30
CAWSRGTVEQPQHF
>TRBJ2-1|TRBV5-6
CASSRTGADEQFF
>TRBJ2-3|TRBV6-1
CASSALTRVGADTQYF
>TRBJ2-7|TRBV10-2
CASSSPSGGSYEQYF
>TRBJ1-3|TRBV30
CAWRTGGSGNTIYF
>TRBJ1-1|TRBV18
CASSPPGQLNTEAFF
>TRBJ2-7|TRBV7-2
CASSLNAGSYEQYF
>TRBJ2-1|TRBV28
CASSPGQGVDNEQFF
>TRBJ2-3|TRBV7-9
CASSSEGLRRGDTQYF
>TRBJ1-5|TRBV27
CASSFKGLSNQPQHF
>TRBJ2-7|TRBV1
CTSSLDSPTYEQYF
>TRBJ2-3|TRBV29-1
CSVEDNQAAGTQYF
>TRBJ1-5|TRBV6-6
CASIRSRGQPQHF